A selection of T cell receptor beta chains follows, all from one sample in a study of blood T cell repertoires in COVID-19. Produced via immunoSEQ multiplex PCR; TCRdb's table is partial and in-frame only. The sample consists of 99,000 or so clones, 70% to 90% of them appearing once. The material sequenced was peripheral blood. The source is a human donor in a cohort sampled during active COVID-19. CDR3s include the opening cysteine and the closing phenylalanine or tryptophan. Each record gives: clone size, V gene, J gene, CDR3 protein. Some rows have no size entry. The others give once, few or many, or a class for an expanded clone.

-,TRBV9,TRBJ2-5,CASSVVVGGQETQYF
-,TRBV18,TRBJ1-2,CASSPGQGRGYTF
-,TRBV5-6,TRBJ2-3,CASSFRTSGIVTDTQYF
-,TRBV6-1,TRBJ2-7,CASSEGQGGISEQYF
-,TRBV6-5,TRBJ2-1,CASSYSGGARNEQFF
-,TRBV5-6,TRBJ2-3,CASSFLASGGTTLTDTQYF
-,TRBV7-9,TRBJ2-2,CASSSSGGVNTGELFF
-,TRBV7-3,TRBJ2-3,CASSLTGRTDTQYF
-,TRBV12-5,TRBJ2-5,CASGLGGRETQYF
-,TRBV21-1,TRBJ2-5,CASSNTGSVGTQYF
-,TRBV28,TRBJ1-5,CASSTHGTKPPQHF
-,TRBV19,TRBJ2-7,CASSTGLAGSYEQYF
-,TRBV19,TRBJ1-6,CASSPRGDSPLHF
-,TRBV19,TRBJ1-5,CASSLGQGNQPQHF
few,TRBV4-3,TRBJ2-7,CASSTDPFSYEQYF
-,TRBV9,TRBJ2-1,CASSGTSGSYNEQFF
-,TRBV11-1,TRBJ1-2,CASSFGTGSTNYGYTF
-,TRBV7-2,TRBJ1-2,CASSLGAGSNYGYTF
-,TRBV2,TRBJ2-5,CASSEDSIGTQYF
-,TRBV9,TRBJ2-1,CASSNGPYNEQFF
-,TRBV2,TRBJ1-1,CASSIRTAEAFF
-,TRBV7-9,TRBJ1-6,CASSLGVGDSNNSPLHF
-,TRBV7-3,TRBJ2-1,CASSLGGDEQFF
-,TRBV2,TRBJ1-4,CASGPNEKLFF
-,TRBV2,TRBJ2-1,CASKETSFFF
-,TRBV7-9,TRBJ2-7,CASSFQPGQGAIEQYF
-,TRBV5-4,TRBJ2-7,CASSLVTGRDYEQYF
-,TRBV5-1,TRBJ2-7,CASSLDYYEQYF
-,TRBV6-6,TRBJ2-1,CASSKTPGNEQFF
-,TRBV12-3/TRBV12-4,TRBJ1-2,CASSPTRGTRYTF
once,TRBV19,TRBJ2-3,CASRGTSGRGTQYF
-,TRBV5-6,TRBJ2-1,CASSFRDRDYNEQFF
-,TRBV28,TRBJ2-7,CASSLGGTVGEQYF
once,TRBV7-3,TRBJ2-5,CASSLTIKGGETQYF
-,TRBV4-1,TRBJ1-5,CASSLEQGASNQPQHF
-,TRBV5-1,TRBJ2-2,CASSPPGFSGRGTGELFF
-,TRBV19,TRBJ2-1,CASSPLAGGGYNEQFF
-,TRBV6-6,TRBJ2-1,CASSQTRAGGLLSEQFF
once,TRBV11-2,TRBJ2-7,CASSLERGSIQPYEQYF
once,TRBV5-1,TRBJ2-1,CASSSAGTTYNEQFF
-,TRBV18,TRBJ2-7,CASSPDSYEQYF
few,TRBV10-1,TRBJ2-2,CASSDIHGELFF
-,TRBV7-8,TRBJ2-1,CASSLATSGGAQFF
-,TRBV10-2,TRBJ2-1,CASSEFGTEQFF
-,TRBV7-2,TRBJ2-1,CASSLHGTSDEQFF
-,TRBV19,TRBJ1-2,CASLRDREDYGYTF
once,TRBV4-3,TRBJ2-3,CASSQEVWDYASTDTQYF
-,TRBV2,TRBJ2-1,CASSPTAGGNNVDEQFF
-,TRBV28,TRBJ1-2,CAWGPRNGYTF
-,TRBV11-1,TRBJ2-1,CASSYSPNEQFF
once,TRBV19,TRBJ1-1,CASSIGQMNTEAFF
-,TRBV18,TRBJ1-4,CASSRDISTNEKLFF
-,TRBV21-1,TRBJ2-3,CASSRSPGVGSLDVEDTQYF
-,TRBV6-6,TRBJ1-6,CASSYSQGYNSPLHF
-,TRBV7-2,TRBJ2-5,CASSQNRVQETQYF
-,TRBV6-6,TRBJ2-1,CASSYSWGGGDNEQFF
-,TRBV18,TRBJ2-5,CASSPPNRALKETQYF
-,TRBV6-1,TRBJ1-1,CASSEVGLGRGRNTEAFF